These T cell receptor beta chains were read from a single sample in a study of T cell changes during pregnancy in multiple sclerosis. Profiling relied on immunoSEQ multiplex PCR, and the TCRdb table lists in-frame clones only, not all of them. The table includes about 74,000 clones, roughly 90% detected once. The sample here was peripheral blood, taken in the third trimester of pregnancy. The source of these receptors is a female donor with multiple sclerosis, enrolled in a pregnancy study. The CDR3 runs from the conserved cysteine through the conserved F or W. A D gene is named only where the DNA matches it firmly. Expanded clones get a size class; other rows say once, few or many, or leave the size out.

NA | NA | TRBJ1-5 | TRBV28 | TGTGCCAGCAACATGCCAGGGTTATCCAATCAGCCCCAGCATTTT | CASNMPGLSNQPQHF
TRBD2 | once | TRBJ2-3 | TRBV19 | TGTGCCAGTAGTCTAGGCCGGGAGGCAGATACGCAGTATTTT | CASSLGREADTQYF
NA | NA | TRBJ1-6 | TRBV7-8 | TGTGCCAGCAGCTTATCGGGGCACGGGACACCTTCCCACTTT | CASSLSGHGTPSHF
NA | NA | TRBJ2-2 | TRBV7-9 | TGTGCCAGCAGCTTAGAAGGGGGGAACACCGGGGAGCTGTTTTTT | CASSLEGGNTGELFF
NA | NA | TRBJ1-1 | TRBV2 | TGTGCCAGCATTACGGGGTCATTCATGAACACTGAAGCTTTCTTT | CASITGSFMNTEAFF
TRBD1 | NA | TRBJ1-2 | TRBV6-5 | TGTGCCAGCAGTTACGGGGGACAGCCATATGGCTACACCTTC | CASSYGGQPYGYTF
NA | NA | TRBJ1-3 | TRBV6-6 | TGTGCCAGCAGTTTCAAATCCCAGGGAAACACCATATATTTT | CASSFKSQGNTIYF
NA | NA | TRBJ1-6 | TRBV5-6 | TGTGCCAGCAGCTTGAGCCCCTCCTATAATTCACCCCTCCACTTT | CASSLSPSYNSPLHF
TRBD1 | few | TRBJ1-1 | TRBV4-1 | TGCGCCAGCAGCCAAGGACAGGGGGCAGGGGAAACTGAAGCTTTCTTT | CASSQGQGAGETEAFF
NA | once | TRBJ1-1 | TRBV27 | TGTGCCAGCAGCTCGAGACTTGAAGCTTTCTTT | CASSSRLEAFF
TRBD1 | NA | TRBJ1-3 | TRBV9 | TGTGCCAGCAGCGTGGGACAGGGAGACACCATATATTTT | CASSVGQGDTIYF
NA | NA | TRBJ1-2 | TRBV4-1 | TGCGCCAGCAGCCAGAGGACAGCGAACTATGGCTACACCTTC | CASSQRTANYGYTF
TRBD2 | NA | TRBJ2-1 | TRBV7-2 | TGTGCCAGCAGCCGGCAGACTAGCGCCGATGAGCAGTTCTTC | CASSRQTSADEQFF
TRBD1 | NA | TRBJ1-2 | TRBV5-1 | TGCGCCAGCAGCAAGACAGGGCCCCCGGAGTACTATGGCTACACCTTC | CASSKTGPPEYYGYTF
NA | NA | TRBJ2-3 | TRBV6-1 | TGTGCCAGCAGTGAGGAGCTACTCACAGATACGCAGTATTTT | CASSEELLTDTQYF
TRBD2 | NA | TRBJ2-2 | TRBV5-1 | TGCGCCAGCAGCTTGGCCTTAGCGGGCCCCGGGGAGCTGTTTTTT | CASSLALAGPGELFF
NA | once | TRBJ1-2 | TRBV7-2 | TGTGCCAGCAGCTTGAGGCGGGGGGTGGGGTATGGCTACACCTTC | CASSLRRGVGYGYTF
TRBD1 | NA | TRBJ2-5 | TRBV25-1 | TGTGCCAGCAGTGAAGGACAGGGAGAGACCCAGTACTTC | CASSEGQGETQYF
NA | NA | TRBJ1-1 | TRBV15 | TGTGCCACCAGCAAGACAGGACCGAACACTGAAGCTTTCTTT | CATSKTGPNTEAFF
NA | NA | TRBJ2-5 | TRBV7-9 | TGTGCCAGCAGCTCCAGTGGGGGGGAGACCCAGTACTTC | CASSSSGGETQYF
NA | NA | TRBJ2-6 | TRBV9 | TGTGCCAGCAGCGTGAGGCCCTCTGGGGCCAACGTCCTGACTTTC | CASSVRPSGANVLTF
NA | once | TRBJ1-1 | TRBV7-9 | TGTGCCAGCAGCCCACGGGACGTAGCGGTAGTGGACTTGAACACTGAAGCTTTCTTT | CASSPRDVAVVDLNTEAFF
NA | NA | TRBJ2-5 | TRBV18 | TGTGCCAGCTCCCCCCTCGGGGGAGGGGGAGAGACCCAGTACTTC | CASSPLGGGGETQYF
NA | NA | TRBJ2-7 | TRBV18 | TGTGCCAGCTCACCAGGGGCGAGCTCCTACGAGCAGTACTTC | CASSPGASSYEQYF
NA | NA | TRBJ2-7 | TRBV7-9 | TGTGCCAGCACCCGGGGATCCCTCGAGCAGTACTTC | CASTRGSLEQYF
NA | NA | TRBJ2-7 | TRBV6-5 | TGTGCCAGCAGTTACCTGGAGGGGCCAAACGAGCAGTACTTC | CASSYLEGPNEQYF
NA | NA | TRBJ2-3 | TRBV7-3 | TGTGCCAGCAGCTCCGGACTCCCGGGGGATACGCAGTATTTT | CASSSGLPGDTQYF
NA | NA | TRBJ1-1 | TRBV6-1 | TGTGCCAGCAGCCACAGGGTTGGGAACACTGAAGCTTTCTTT | CASSHRVGNTEAFF
NA | NA | TRBJ1-2 | TRBV5-1 | TGCGCCAGCAGCTTCGGGGAGGGCTATGGCTACACCTTC | CASSFGEGYGYTF
TRBD2 | NA | TRBJ2-1 | TRBV11-3 | TGTGCCAGCAGCCCCGCCTTGGCGGGGGGGCCGAACAATGAGCAGTTCTTC | CASSPALAGGPNNEQFF
TRBD2 | NA | TRBJ2-1 | TRBV11-2 | TGTGCCAGCAGCCCGCTGGGGGGACTAGCCCACAATGAGCAGTTCTTC | CASSPLGGLAHNEQFF
TRBD1 | once | TRBJ1-1 | TRBV18 | TGTGCCAGCTCACCCACCAGGGGGCGTTCCGTCGCTGAAGCTTTCTTT | CASSPTRGRSVAEAFF
NA | NA | TRBJ1-2 | TRBV30 | TGTGCCTGGAGTGTAAGAGGGCTCTATGGCTACACCTTC | CAWSVRGLYGYTF
NA | NA | TRBJ2-5 | TRBV21-1 | TGTGCCAGCAGCTGCGGGTGGGGAGGAGAGACCCAGTACTTC | CASSCGWGGETQYF
NA | NA | TRBJ1-2 | TRBV7-9 | TGTGCCAGCAGCTTAGCGTCGGTGAGCGCCTACACCTTC | CASSLASVSAYTF
NA | NA | TRBJ2-3 | TRBV2 | TGTGCCAGCAGTGAGGACAACACAGATACGCAGTATTTT | CASSEDNTDTQYF
NA | NA | TRBJ1-4 | TRBV10-3 | TGTGCCATCAGTGGGACAACAACTAATGAAAAACTGTTTTTT | CAISGTTTNEKLFF
NA | NA | TRBJ1-2 | TRBV7-2 | TGTGCCAGCAGCTTAGGTGGCAGCTATGGCTACACCTTC | CASSLGGSYGYTF
NA | NA | TRBJ1-6 | TRBV2 | TGTGCCAGCAGAAAATCGGGTGGTCTTGGATCACCCCTCCACTTT | CASRKSGGLGSPLHF
TRBD2 | NA | TRBJ2-5 | TRBV10-1 | TGCGCCAGCTCCGGGGGGCAAGAGACCCAGTACTTC | CASSGGQETQYF
TRBD1 | NA | TRBJ2-7 | TRBV11-2 | TGTGCCAGCGGACAGGGGGGGATCTACGAGCAGTACTTC | CASGQGGIYEQYF
NA | NA | TRBJ1-6 | TRBV5-1 | TGCGCCAGCAGCTTCCAACAGGGAGCTAATTCACCCCTCCACTTT | CASSFQQGANSPLHF